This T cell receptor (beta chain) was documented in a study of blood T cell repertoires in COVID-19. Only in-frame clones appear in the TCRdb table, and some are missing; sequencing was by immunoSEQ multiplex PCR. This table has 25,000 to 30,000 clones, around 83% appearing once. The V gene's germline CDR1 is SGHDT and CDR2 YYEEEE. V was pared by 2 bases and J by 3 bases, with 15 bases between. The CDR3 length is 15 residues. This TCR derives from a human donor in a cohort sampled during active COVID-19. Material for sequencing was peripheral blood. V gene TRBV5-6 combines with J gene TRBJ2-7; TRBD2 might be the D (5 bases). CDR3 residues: CASSLPTAGLYEQYF. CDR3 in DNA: TGTGCCAGCAGCTTACCGACCGCGGGTCTCTACGAGCAGTACTTC.